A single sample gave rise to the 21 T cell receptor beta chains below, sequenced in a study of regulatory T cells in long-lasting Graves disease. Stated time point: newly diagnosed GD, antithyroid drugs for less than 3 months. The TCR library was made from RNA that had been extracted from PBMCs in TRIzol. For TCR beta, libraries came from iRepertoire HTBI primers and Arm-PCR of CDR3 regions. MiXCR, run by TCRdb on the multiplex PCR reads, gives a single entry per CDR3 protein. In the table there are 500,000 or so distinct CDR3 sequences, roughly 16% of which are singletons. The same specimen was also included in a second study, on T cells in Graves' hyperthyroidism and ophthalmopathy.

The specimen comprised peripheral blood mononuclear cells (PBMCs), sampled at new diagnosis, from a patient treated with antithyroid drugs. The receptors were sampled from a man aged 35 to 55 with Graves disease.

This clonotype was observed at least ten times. The CDR3: CASNPDLPSTDTQYF. For the CDR3, the DNA is TGCGCCAGCAATCCGGACTTGCCTAGCACAGATACGCAGTATTTT. V and J are TRBV5-1 and TRBJ2-3; D is perhaps TRBD2 (5 bases). Trimming left V 6 bases short and J 0 bases short, with 14 bases between. Germline loops: CDR1 SGHRS, CDR2 YFSETQ. This CDR3 is built from 15 residues. The full variable domain, in which reference TRBV5-1 and TRBJ2-3 provide the parts outside the CDR3, is KAGVTQTPRYLIKTRGQQVTLSCSPISGHRSVSWYQQTPGQGLQFLFEYFSETQRNKGNFPGRFSGRQFSNSRSEMNVSTLELGDSALYLCASNPDLPSTDTQYFGPGTRLTVL.

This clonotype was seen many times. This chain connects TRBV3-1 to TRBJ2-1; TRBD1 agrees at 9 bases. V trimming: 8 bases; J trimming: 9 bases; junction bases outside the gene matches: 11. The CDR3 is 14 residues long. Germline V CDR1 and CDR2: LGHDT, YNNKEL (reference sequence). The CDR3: CASGLRTGATEQFF. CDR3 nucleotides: TGTGCCAGCGGCCTTAGGACAGGGGCGACTGAGCAGTTCTTC.

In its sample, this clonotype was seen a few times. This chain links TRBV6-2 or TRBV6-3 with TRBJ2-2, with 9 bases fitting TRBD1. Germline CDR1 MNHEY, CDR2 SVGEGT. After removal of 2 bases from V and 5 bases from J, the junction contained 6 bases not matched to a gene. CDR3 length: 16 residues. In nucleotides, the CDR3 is TGTGCCAGCAGTTACCCGGGACAGGGCAAGACCGGGGAGCTGTTTTTT. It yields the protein CASSYPGQGKTGELFF.

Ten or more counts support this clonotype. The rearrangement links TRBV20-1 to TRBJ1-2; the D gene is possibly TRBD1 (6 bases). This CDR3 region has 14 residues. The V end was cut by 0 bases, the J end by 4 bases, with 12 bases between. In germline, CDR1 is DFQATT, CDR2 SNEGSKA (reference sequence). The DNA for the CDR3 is TGCAGTGCTAGAGATCGACGGACAGTCTATGGCTACACCTTC. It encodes CSARDRRTVYGYTF.

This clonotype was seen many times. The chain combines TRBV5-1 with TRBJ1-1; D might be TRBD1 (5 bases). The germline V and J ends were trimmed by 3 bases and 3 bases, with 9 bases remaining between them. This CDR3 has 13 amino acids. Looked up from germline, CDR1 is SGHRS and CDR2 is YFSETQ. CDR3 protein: CASSSLGDTEAFF. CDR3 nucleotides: TGCGCCAGCAGCTCGTTAGGGGACACTGAAGCTTTCTTT.

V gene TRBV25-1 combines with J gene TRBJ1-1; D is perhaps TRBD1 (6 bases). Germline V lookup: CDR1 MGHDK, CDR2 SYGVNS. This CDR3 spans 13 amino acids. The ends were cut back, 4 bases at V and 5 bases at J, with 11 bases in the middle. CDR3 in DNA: TGTGCCAGCAGTGTACAGGGCAAGACTGAAGCTTTCTTT. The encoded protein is CASSVQGKTEAFF.

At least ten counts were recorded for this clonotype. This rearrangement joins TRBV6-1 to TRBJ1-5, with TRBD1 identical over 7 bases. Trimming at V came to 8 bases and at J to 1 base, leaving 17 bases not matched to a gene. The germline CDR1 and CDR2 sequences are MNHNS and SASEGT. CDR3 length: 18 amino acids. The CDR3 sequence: CASAGGGTAPFSNQPQHF. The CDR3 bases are TGTGCCAGCGCAGGGGGTGGAACTGCGCCGTTCAGCAATCAGCCCCAGCATTTT.

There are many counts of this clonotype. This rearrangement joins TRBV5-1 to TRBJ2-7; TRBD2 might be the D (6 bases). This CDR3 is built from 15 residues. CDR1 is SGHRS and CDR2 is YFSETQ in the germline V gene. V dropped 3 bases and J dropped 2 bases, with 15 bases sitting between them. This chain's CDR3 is CASSSPGTSPYEQYF. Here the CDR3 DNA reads TGCGCCAGCAGCTCCCCCGGGACTTCCCCCTACGAGCAGTACTTC. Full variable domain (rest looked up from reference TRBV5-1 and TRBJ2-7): KAGVTQTPRYLIKTRGQQVTLSCSPISGHRSVSWYQQTPGQGLQFLFEYFSETQRNKGNFPGRFSGRQFSNSRSEMNVSTLELGDSALYLCASSSPGTSPYEQYFGPGTRLTVT.

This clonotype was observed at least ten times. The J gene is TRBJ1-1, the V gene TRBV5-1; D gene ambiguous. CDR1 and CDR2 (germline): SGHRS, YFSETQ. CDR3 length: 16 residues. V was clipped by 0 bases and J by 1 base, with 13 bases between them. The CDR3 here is CASSLERARTNTEAFF. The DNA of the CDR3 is TGCGCCAGCAGCTTGGAGCGGGCCAGGACGAACACTGAAGCTTTCTTT.

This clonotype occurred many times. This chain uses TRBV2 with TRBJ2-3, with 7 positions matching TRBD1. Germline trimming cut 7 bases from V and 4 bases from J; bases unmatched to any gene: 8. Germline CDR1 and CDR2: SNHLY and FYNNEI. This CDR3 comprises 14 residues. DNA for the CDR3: TGTGCCAGCAATCGACAGGGCCAGGCAGATACGCAGTATTTT. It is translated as CASNRQGQADTQYF.

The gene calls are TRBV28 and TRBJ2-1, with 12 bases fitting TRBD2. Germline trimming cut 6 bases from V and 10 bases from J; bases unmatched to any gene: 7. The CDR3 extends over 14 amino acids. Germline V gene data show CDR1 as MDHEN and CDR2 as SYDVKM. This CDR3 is CASRTSGSIGEQFF. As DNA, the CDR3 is TGTGCCAGCAGGACTAGCGGGAGTATCGGGGAGCAGTTCTTC.

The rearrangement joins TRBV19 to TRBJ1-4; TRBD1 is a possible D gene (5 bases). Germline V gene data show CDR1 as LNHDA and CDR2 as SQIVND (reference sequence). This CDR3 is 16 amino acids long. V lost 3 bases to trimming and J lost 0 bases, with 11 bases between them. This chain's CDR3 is CASSIPGIATNEKLFF. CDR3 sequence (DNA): TGTGCCAGTAGTATCCCAGGGATAGCAACTAATGAAAAACTGTTTTTT.

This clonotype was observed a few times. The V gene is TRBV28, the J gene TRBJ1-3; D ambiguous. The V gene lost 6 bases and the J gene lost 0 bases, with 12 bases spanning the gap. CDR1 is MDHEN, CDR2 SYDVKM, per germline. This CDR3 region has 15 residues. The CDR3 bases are TGTGCCAGCAGAAACCACGGAAGCTCTGGAAACACCATATATTTT. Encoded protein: CASRNHGSSGNTIYF. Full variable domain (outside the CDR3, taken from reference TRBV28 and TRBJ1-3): DVKVTQSSRYLVKRTGEKVFLECVQDMDHENMFWYRQDPGLGLRLIYFSYDVKMKEKGDIPEGYSVSREKKERFSLILESASTNQTSMYLCASRNHGSSGNTIYFGEGSWLTVV.

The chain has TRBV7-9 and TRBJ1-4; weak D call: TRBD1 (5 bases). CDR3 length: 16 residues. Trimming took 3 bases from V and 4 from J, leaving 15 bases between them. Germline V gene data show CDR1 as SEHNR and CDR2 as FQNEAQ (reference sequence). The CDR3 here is CASSLSPIQGNEKLFF. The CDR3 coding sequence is TGTGCCAGCAGCTTGTCCCCGATTCAGGGTAATGAAAAACTGTTTTTT.

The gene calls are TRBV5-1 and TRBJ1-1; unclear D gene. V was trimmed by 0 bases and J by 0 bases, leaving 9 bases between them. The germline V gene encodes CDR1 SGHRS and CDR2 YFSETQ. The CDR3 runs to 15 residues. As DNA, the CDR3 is TGCGCCAGCAGCTTGGGCCCAGGTTTGAACACTGAAGCTTTCTTT. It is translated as CASSLGPGLNTEAFF.

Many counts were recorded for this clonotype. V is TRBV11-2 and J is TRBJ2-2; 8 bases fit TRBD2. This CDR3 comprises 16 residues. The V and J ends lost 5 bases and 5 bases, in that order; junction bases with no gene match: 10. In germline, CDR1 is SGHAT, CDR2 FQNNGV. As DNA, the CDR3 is TGTGCCAGCAGCACCCGCGGACTAGCCGGGACCGGGGAGCTGTTTTTT. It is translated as CASSTRGLAGTGELFF. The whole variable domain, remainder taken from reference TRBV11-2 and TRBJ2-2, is EAGVAQSPRYKIIEKRQSVAFWCNPISGHATLYWYQQILGQGPKLLIQFQNNGVVDDSQLPKDRFSAERLKGVDSTLKIQPAKLEDSAVYLCASSTRGLAGTGELFFGEGSRLTVL.

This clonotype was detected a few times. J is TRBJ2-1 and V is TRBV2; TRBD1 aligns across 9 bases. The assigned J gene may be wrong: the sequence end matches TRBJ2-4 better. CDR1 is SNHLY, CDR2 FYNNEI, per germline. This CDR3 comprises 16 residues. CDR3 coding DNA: TGTGCCAGCAGCCGGGACAGGGTCTGGGGGGTTAACATTCAGTACTTC. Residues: CASSRDRVWGVNIQYF.

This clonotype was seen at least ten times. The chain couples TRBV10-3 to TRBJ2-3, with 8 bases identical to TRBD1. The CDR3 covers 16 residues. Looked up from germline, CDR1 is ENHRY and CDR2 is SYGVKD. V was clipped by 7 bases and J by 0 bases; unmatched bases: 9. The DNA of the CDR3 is TGTGCCATCAATCTTGGCAGGGGGCAAAGCACAGATACGCAGTATTTT. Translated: CAINLGRGQSTDTQYF.

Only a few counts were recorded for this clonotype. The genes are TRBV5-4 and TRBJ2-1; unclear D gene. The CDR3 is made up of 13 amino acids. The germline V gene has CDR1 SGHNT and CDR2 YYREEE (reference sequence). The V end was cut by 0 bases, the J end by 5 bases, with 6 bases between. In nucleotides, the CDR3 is TGTGCCAGCAGCTTGGGAGGCGACAATGAGCAGTTCTTC. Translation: CASSLGGDNEQFF.

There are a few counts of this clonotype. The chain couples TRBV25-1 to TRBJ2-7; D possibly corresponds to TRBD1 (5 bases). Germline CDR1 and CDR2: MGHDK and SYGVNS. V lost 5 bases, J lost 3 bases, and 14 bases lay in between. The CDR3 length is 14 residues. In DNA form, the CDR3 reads TGTGCCAGCAGTAGGGGTGCAACTGGCTACGAGCAGTACTTC. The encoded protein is CASSRGATGYEQYF.

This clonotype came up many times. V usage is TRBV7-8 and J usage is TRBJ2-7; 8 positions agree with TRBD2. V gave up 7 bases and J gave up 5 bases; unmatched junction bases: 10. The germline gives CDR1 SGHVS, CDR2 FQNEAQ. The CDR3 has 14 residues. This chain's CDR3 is CASTPGLVLHEQYF. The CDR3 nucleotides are TGTGCCAGCACCCCGGGACTAGTTTTACACGAGCAGTACTTC.